This T cell receptor (beta chain) comes out of a study of cytomegalovirus exposure and HLA in healthy donors. Study-wide results and caveats: As a later analysis revealed, most CMV-associated TCR beta chains appeared HLA-restricted.

Use of 60 Vbeta and 13 Jbeta primers characterized the PCR. Some clones are missing from TCRdb's copy, which holds only in-frame ones; the method was immunoSEQ multiplex PCR. The repertoire holds around 100,000 clones, with more than 70% as singletons. The CDR3 contains 13 residues. With 10 bases removed from V and 4 bases from J, the gap between germline ends came to 16 bases. Germline V gene sequence: CDR1 SGHTA, CDR2 FQGNSA. As concerns this clone: Its antigen remains unidentified.

This sequence originates from a male donor in good health and CMV-seropositive. V usage is TRBV7-2 and J usage is TRBJ1-2; D is unresolved. The specimen sequenced was PBMCs. CDR3 in amino acids: CAITPSRVYGYTF. CDR3 bases: TGTGCCATCACCCCAAGCCGGGTCTATGGCTACACCTTC.